Listed below are T cell receptor beta chains from one sample, sequenced in a study of T cell responses to AZD1222 COVID-19 vaccine. The method was immunoSEQ multiplex PCR; TCRdb's version includes in-frame clones alone and lacks a portion of them. Seen here are some 120,000 clones, roughly 89% observed once, and the top ten hold roughly 10%. The specimen comprised peripheral blood, sampled on day 0 of MenACWY control vaccination. These receptors were taken from an adult in good health. Both conserved end residues are part of each CDR3. D genes are given only for firm matches. Clone size appears in some rows only: once, few, many, or a class for an expanded clone.

size: .
J: TRBJ1-1
length: 15
V: TRBV7-2
D: .
DNA: TGTGCCAGCAGCTTAGAACTAGGGGGGTACACTGAAGCTTTCTTT
CDR3: CASSLELGGYTEAFF

size: .
J: TRBJ1-5
length: 15
V: TRBV7-6
D: .
DNA: TGTGCCAGCAGTTTAGCGGGGGGCCGGAATCAGCCCCAGCATTTT
CDR3: CASSLAGGRNQPQHF

size: few
J: TRBJ1-1
length: 12
V: TRBV20-1
D: .
DNA: TGCAGTGCTAGTGTGGGAGACACTGAAGCTTTCTTT
CDR3: CSASVGDTEAFF

size: .
J: TRBJ2-1
length: 14
V: TRBV13
D: .
DNA: TGTGCCAGCAGCTTTTTGCGCTCCTACAATGAGCAGTTCTTC
CDR3: CASSFLRSYNEQFF

size: .
J: TRBJ2-7
length: 14
V: TRBV27
D: .
DNA: TGTGCCAGCAGTTTATACGGGGGAGCCTACGAGCAGTACTTC
CDR3: CASSLYGGAYEQYF

size: .
J: TRBJ1-1
length: 13
V: TRBV12-3/TRBV12-4
D: .
DNA: TGTGCCAGCAGTTTACGACGGGATTATGAAGCTTTCTTT
CDR3: CASSLRRDYEAFF

size: .
J: TRBJ2-7
length: 15
V: TRBV5-1
D: TRBD1
DNA: TGCGCCAGCGGATACGGGACAGGGGCGACCTACGAGCAGTACTTC
CDR3: CASGYGTGATYEQYF

size: .
J: TRBJ2-3
length: 14
V: TRBV19
D: TRBD1
DNA: TGTGCCAGTAGTATAGCGACAGGGTCAGATACGCAGTATTTT
CDR3: CASSIATGSDTQYF

size: .
J: TRBJ2-2
length: 14
V: TRBV9
D: .
DNA: TGTGCCAGCAGGAGGGCAGGGAACACCGGGGAGCTGTTTTTT
CDR3: CASRRAGNTGELFF

size: .
J: TRBJ1-4
length: 18
V: TRBV11-3
D: .
DNA: TGTGCCAGCAGCCCCATTGAGGGCCCGCACTCAACTAATGAAAAACTGTTTTTT
CDR3: CASSPIEGPHSTNEKLFF

size: .
J: TRBJ2-1
length: 14
V: TRBV5-1
D: TRBD2
DNA: TGCGCCAGCAGCTTGGGGGACTATTCCAATGAGCAGTTCTTC
CDR3: CASSLGDYSNEQFF

size: .
J: TRBJ1-6
length: 16
V: TRBV5-4
D: .
DNA: TGTGCCAGCAGCTTGATTACGTTCTCCTATAATTCACCCCTCCACTTT
CDR3: CASSLITFSYNSPLHF

size: .
J: TRBJ1-2
length: 11
V: TRBV20-1
D: .
DNA: TGCAGCCTACGACAGCATTTATCGCACACCTTC
CDR3: CSLRQHLSHTF

size: .
J: TRBJ2-7
length: 16
V: TRBV11-3
D: TRBD2
DNA: TGTGCCAGCAGCTTGAGGGGACTAGCGGGAGTAAGGGAGCAGTACTTC
CDR3: CASSLRGLAGVREQYF

size: .
J: TRBJ1-4
length: 13
V: TRBV30
D: TRBD1
DNA: TGTGCCTGGAGTTCCAGGGGGTCTGAAAAACTGTTTTTT
CDR3: CAWSSRGSEKLFF

size: .
J: TRBJ1-1
length: 14
V: TRBV5-1
D: TRBD1
DNA: TGCGCCAGCAGCCCAGGACAGGGTGTCGCTGAAGCTTTCTTT
CDR3: CASSPGQGVAEAFF

size: .
J: TRBJ1-2
length: 14
V: TRBV6-5
D: .
DNA: TGTGCCAGCACCAATAGGACAGTAGTCTATGGCTACACCTTC
CDR3: CASTNRTVVYGYTF

size: once
J: TRBJ2-7
length: 13
V: TRBV5-5
D: TRBD1
DNA: TGTGCCAGCAGCTTGAACAGGGGATACGAGCAGTACTTC
CDR3: CASSLNRGYEQYF

size: once
J: TRBJ1-2
length: 12
V: TRBV5-6
D: .
DNA: TGTGCCAGCAGCTTGGGTACCTATGGCTACACCTTC
CDR3: CASSLGTYGYTF

size: .
J: TRBJ1-6
length: 16
V: TRBV25-1
D: .
DNA: TGTGCCAGCAGGGGGTCTGTAACCGCTAGAGTTTCACCCCTCCACTTT
CDR3: CASRGSVTARVSPLHF

size: few
J: TRBJ1-1
length: 15
V: TRBV6-2/TRBV6-3
D: TRBD1
DNA: TGTGCCAGCAGTTCCGAAACAGGGGAGGTCACTGAAGCTTTCTTT
CDR3: CASSSETGEVTEAFF

size: .
J: TRBJ1-5
length: 15
V: TRBV30
D: TRBD1
DNA: TGTGCCTGGAGTGCGGGGACAGGGGGGAATCAGCCCCAGCATTTT
CDR3: CAWSAGTGGNQPQHF

size: once
J: TRBJ1-1
length: 14
V: TRBV7-8
D: .
DNA: TGTGCCAGCAGCCTCACCGGGACCGGCACTGAAGCTTTCTTT
CDR3: CASSLTGTGTEAFF

size: .
J: TRBJ2-7
length: 15
V: TRBV18
D: TRBD2
DNA: TGTGCCAGCTCCCCTCCGGGACTAGGAACGAACGAGCAGTACTTC
CDR3: CASSPPGLGTNEQYF

size: .
J: TRBJ2-2
length: 18
V: TRBV13
D: TRBD2
DNA: TGTGCCAGCAGCACTACCCCGGGACTAGCAATTAACACCGGGGAGCTGTTTTTT
CDR3: CASSTTPGLAINTGELFF

size: .
J: TRBJ2-1
length: 14
V: TRBV7-3
D: .
DNA: TGTGCCAGCAGCTCCCGGGGACTTAACAATGAGCAGTTCTTC
CDR3: CASSSRGLNNEQFF

size: once
J: TRBJ1-1
length: 16
V: TRBV7-9
D: .
DNA: TGTGCCAGCAGCTTTGGAGGCGTTCAGGGAAACACTGAAGCTTTCTTT
CDR3: CASSFGGVQGNTEAFF

size: .
J: TRBJ2-5
length: 12
V: TRBV7-2
D: .
DNA: TGTGCCAGCAGCTTTGGTGGCAGCGACCAGTACTTC
CDR3: CASSFGGSDQYF

size: .
J: TRBJ2-5
length: 11
V: TRBV7-3
D: .
DNA: TGTGCCAGCAGCTTACCAGAGACCCAGTACTTC
CDR3: CASSLPETQYF

size: .
J: TRBJ2-1
length: 16
V: TRBV27
D: TRBD2
DNA: TGTGCCAGCAGTTTATCGAACATAGCGGGAGGGCCTGAGCAGTTCTTC
CDR3: CASSLSNIAGGPEQFF

size: .
J: TRBJ1-2
length: 14
V: TRBV11-2
D: TRBD1
DNA: TGTGCCAGCAGCCTTGACGACAGGGACTATGGCTACACCTTC
CDR3: CASSLDDRDYGYTF

size: .
J: TRBJ2-1
length: 13
V: TRBV9
D: .
DNA: TGTGCCAGCAGCGTACCCGGGAGCAATGAGCAGTTCTTC
CDR3: CASSVPGSNEQFF

size: .
J: TRBJ1-5
length: 15
V: TRBV6-2/TRBV6-3
D: .
DNA: TGTGCCAGCAGTTACGTGGACGGATTCAATCAGCCCCAGCATTTT
CDR3: CASSYVDGFNQPQHF

size: .
J: TRBJ1-4
length: 17
V: TRBV27
D: .
DNA: TGTGCCAGCAGTTTAACGGGACGGATCGGACCTAATGAAAAACTGTTTTTT
CDR3: CASSLTGRIGPNEKLFF

size: .
J: TRBJ1-4
length: 13
V: TRBV2
D: .
DNA: TGTGCCAGCGACAGGAGTCGAAATGAAAAACTGTTTTTT
CDR3: CASDRSRNEKLFF

size: .
J: TRBJ2-7
length: 12
V: TRBV2
D: .
DNA: TGTGCCAGCAGCCCTCCCCCCTACGAGCAGTACTTC
CDR3: CASSPPPYEQYF

size: .
J: TRBJ1-1
length: 10
V: TRBV27
D: .
DNA: TGTGCCAGCCCGAACACTGAAGCTTTCTTT
CDR3: CASPNTEAFF

size: .
J: TRBJ1-5
length: 15
V: TRBV5-1
D: .
DNA: TGCGCCAGCAGCTTGATAGGGGGGGGCAATCAGCCCCAGCATTTT
CDR3: CASSLIGGGNQPQHF

size: .
J: TRBJ1-1
length: 16
V: TRBV4-3
D: .
DNA: TGCGCCAGCAGCCAAGTGTCAAAGTCCCTGAACACTGAAGCTTTCTTT
CDR3: CASSQVSKSLNTEAFF

size: .
J: TRBJ2-1
length: 13
V: TRBV5-1
D: .
DNA: TGCGCCAGCAGCTTTGACGCGGGCTATGAGCAGTTCTTC
CDR3: CASSFDAGYEQFF

size: once
J: TRBJ2-3
length: 17
V: TRBV6-2/TRBV6-3
D: TRBD2
DNA: TGTGCCAGCAGTTACGGACGACTAGCGGGAGGGACAGATACGCAGTATTTT
CDR3: CASSYGRLAGGTDTQYF

size: .
J: TRBJ1-1
length: 12
V: TRBV19
D: .
DNA: TGTGCCAGTAGCCGAGACCTGAGTCCGGCTTTCTTT
CDR3: CASSRDLSPAFF

size: .
J: TRBJ2-1
length: 13
V: TRBV7-2
D: TRBD2
DNA: TGTGCCAGCAGCATACTAGCGGGAGGCGAGCAGTTCTTC
CDR3: CASSILAGGEQFF

size: .
J: TRBJ2-1
length: 13
V: TRBV9
D: TRBD1
DNA: TGTGCCAGCAGCGTAGGACAGGGAAATGAGCAGTTCTTC
CDR3: CASSVGQGNEQFF

size: .
J: TRBJ1-6
length: 15
V: TRBV25-1
D: .
DNA: TGTGCCAGCAGGGAGAGCACCTCTTATAATTCACCCCTCCACTTT
CDR3: CASRESTSYNSPLHF